Below, 23 T cell receptor beta chains from the same sample are listed, as sequenced in a study of control samples from healthy donors and cancer patients. Sequencing used immunoSEQ multiplex PCR; TCRdb keeps in-frame clones, though not all of them. The sample records 90,000 to 150,000 clones, roughly 88% being singletons. The source material was blood. These receptors were obtained from a man in his forties in good health.

V is TRBV4-1 and J is TRBJ2-7; the match to TRBD2 covers 9 bases. This CDR3 has 17 amino acids. The germline CDR1 and CDR2 sequences are MGHRA and YSYEKL. Unmatched junction bases numbered 9, after V lost 0 bases and J lost 3 bases. CDR3: CASSQDPSGGTRYEQYF. CDR3 nucleotide sequence: TGCGCCAGCAGCCAAGATCCGAGCGGGGGGACACGCTACGAGCAGTACTTC.

This clone was recorded only once. The chain joins TRBV11-1 to TRBJ1-2, with a weak D call TRBD1 (6 bases). The CDR3 runs to 13 residues. CDR1 is SGHAT and CDR2 is FQDESV in the germline V gene (reference sequence). V dropped 6 bases and J dropped 8 bases, with 16 bases sitting between them. This CDR3 is CASSLQGSGGYTF. CDR3 nucleotides: TGTGCCAGCAGTTTACAGGGATCGGGGGGCTACACCTTC. Drawing the rest from reference TRBV11-1 and TRBJ1-2, the complete variable domain is EAEVAQSPRYKITEKSQAVAFWCDPISGHATLYWYRQILGQGPELLVQFQDESVVDDSQLPKDRFSAERLKGVDSTLKIQPAELGDSAMYLCASSLQGSGGYTFGSGTRLTVV.

This clone was observed a handful of times. The V and J genes are TRBV28 and TRBJ2-7; possibly TRBD2 for D (6 bases). V lost 3 bases to trimming and J lost 4 bases, with 16 bases between them. The CDR3 totals 15 residues. CDR1 is MDHEN, CDR2 SYDVKM, per germline. The DNA for the CDR3 is TGTGCCAGCAGTTTGGAGGTTCTGGGGAGGTACGAGCAGTACTTC. Translating it yields CASSLEVLGRYEQYF.

The CDR3 DNA reads as TGTGCCAGCAGCGTAGCTACAGGGAAGGACGAGCAGTACTTC. Its translation: CASSVATGKDEQYF. This chain links TRBV9 with TRBJ2-7, with a tentative D call TRBD1 (6 bases). Germline values: CDR1 SGDLS, CDR2 YYNGEE. CDR3 length equals 14 residues. V was cut by 0 bases and J by 5 bases, with 12 bases left in between.

The genes are TRBV18 and TRBJ1-5, with 11 positions matching TRBD1. Germline trimming cut 5 bases from V and 2 bases from J; bases unmatched to any gene: 8. Germline V CDR1 and CDR2: KGHSH, LQKENI. The CDR3 covers 17 residues. The CDR3 spells CASSTGTGGRRNQPQHF. The CDR3 DNA reads TGTGCCAGCTCAACAGGGACAGGGGGGCGCCGCAATCAGCCCCAGCATTTT.

In this sample, this clone turned up a few times. This chain links TRBV5-1 with TRBJ1-6; TRBD1 is a possible D gene (5 bases). This CDR3 has 13 amino acids. Germline lookup yields CDR1 SGHRS and CDR2 YFSETQ. The germline V and J ends were trimmed by 5 bases and 13 bases, with 16 bases remaining between them. The CDR3 region has the DNA TGCGCCAGCAGTAAGGAGCCCGGGGGGCCCCTCCACTTT. Protein: CASSKEPGGPLHF.

The rearrangement links TRBV7-3 to TRBJ2-5; 9 nucleotides agree with TRBD2. The CDR3 runs to 14 residues. Germline trimming cut 3 bases from V and 4 bases from J; bases unmatched to any gene: 3. In germline, CDR1 is SGHTA, CDR2 FQGTGA. The CDR3 DNA follows: TGTGCCAGCAGCTTCGGCGGGGGGGCAGAGACCCAGTACTTC. Residues: CASSFGGGAETQYF.

V usage is TRBV27 and J usage is TRBJ1-1; 7 nucleotides agree with TRBD1. Looked up from germline, CDR1 is MNHEY and CDR2 is SMNVEV (reference sequence). The CDR3 consists of 13 residues. J lost 4 bases, V lost 4 bases, and 3 bases had no gene match. CDR3 sequence: CASSSGGRTEAFF. In nucleotides, the CDR3 is TGTGCCAGCAGTTCAGGGGGACGCACTGAAGCTTTCTTT.

This chain connects TRBV2 to TRBJ2-7; D gene uncertain. Germline V gives CDR1 SNHLY, CDR2 FYNNEI. The CDR3 runs to 11 residues. V was clipped by 8 bases and J by 4 bases, with 9 bases between them. The CDR3: CASFRRYEQYF. Here the CDR3 DNA reads TGTGCCAGCTTCAGGAGATACGAGCAGTACTTC.

The chain is built from TRBV3-1 (or the pseudogene TRBV3-2) and TRBJ1-2; possible D gene TRBD1, 6 bases. The CDR3 extends over 18 amino acids. Germline CDR1 reads LGHDT; CDR2 reads YNNKEL (reference sequence). V was trimmed by 0 bases and J by 4 bases, leaving 21 bases between them. The CDR3 DNA is TGTGCCAGCAGCCAAGATTTCATTATCTTGGGGGGCTTCTATGGCTACACCTTC. The encoded protein is CASSQDFIILGGFYGYTF.

This rearrangement joins TRBV3-1 (or the pseudogene TRBV3-2) to TRBJ1-5; D remains unclear. Trimming took 2 bases from V and 7 from J, leaving 9 bases between them. Per germline, CDR1 LGHDT and CDR2 YNNKEL (reference sequence). The CDR3 consists of 13 residues. CDR3: CASSQSRAQPQHF. Here the CDR3 DNA reads TGTGCCAGCAGCCAAAGTAGGGCCCAGCCCCAGCATTTT.

This rearrangement joins TRBV19 to TRBJ2-2, with D hard to call. This CDR3 region has 15 residues. Germline-derived CDR1 and CDR2 are LNHDA and SQIVND (reference sequence). The ends were cut back, 3 bases at V and 0 bases at J, with 8 bases in the middle. CDR3 DNA sequence: TGTGCCAGTAGTATTTCCACAGCGAACACCGGGGAGCTGTTTTTT. Translating it yields CASSISTANTGELFF.

V usage is TRBV30 and J usage is TRBJ1-1; D is perhaps TRBD1 (6 bases). Germline loops: CDR1 GTSNPN, CDR2 SVGIG (reference sequence). This CDR3 contains 12 residues. Between the trimmed V and J ends, which lost 0 bases and 11 bases, there was a span of 13 bases. The CDR3 spells CAWSVGGPNAFF. The CDR3, as DNA: TGTGCCTGGAGTGTCGGGGGCCCCAATGCTTTCTTT.

This clone came up once. This rearrangement joins TRBV5-1 to TRBJ2-7; D is tentatively TRBD1 or TRBD2 (6 bases each). With 1 base removed from V and 0 bases from J, the gap between germline ends came to 8 bases. Germline V lookup: CDR1 SGHRS, CDR2 YFSETQ. This CDR3 region has 14 residues. CDR3 region: CASSLRGLSYEQYF. The CDR3 nucleotides are TGCGCCAGCAGCTTGCGGGGGCTCTCCTACGAGCAGTACTTC.

The V gene is TRBV4-2, the J gene TRBJ2-3; 8 bases agree with TRBD1. The junction had 5 bases not matched to a gene; V was cut back by 3 bases and J by 3 bases. Germline CDR1 reads LGHNA; CDR2 reads YNFKEQ. The CDR3 is 15 amino acids. The CDR3 is CASSHPDRGTDTQYF. The CDR3 bases are TGTGCCAGCAGCCATCCCGACAGGGGAACAGATACGCAGTATTTT.

The chain links TRBV15 to TRBJ1-1; possible D gene TRBD1, 6 bases. The CDR3 length is 17 residues. Germline V gene lookup returns CDR1 LNHNV and CDR2 YYDKDF (reference sequence). Trimming pared 0 bases from V and 6 bases from J, leaving 20 bases between. CDR3: CATSRDLVGTWWSEAFF. DNA for the CDR3: TGTGCCACCAGCAGAGATCTTGTGGGGACATGGTGGTCTGAAGCTTTCTTT.

The V gene is TRBV19, the J gene TRBJ1-1; 9 bases line up with TRBD1. The CDR3 runs to 15 residues. Trimming cost V 3 bases and J 4 bases; bases outside gene matches: 6. Germline assignment: CDR1 LNHDA and CDR2 SQIVND (reference sequence). The CDR3 protein is CASSIAGTGSTEAFF. In DNA, the CDR3 is TGTGCCAGTAGTATCGCCGGGACAGGGTCCACTGAAGCTTTCTTT.

The V call is TRBV4-3, the J call TRBJ1-1; perhaps TRBD1 as D (5 bases). This CDR3 spans 14 amino acids. Trimming stripped 1 base from V and 7 bases from J, with 13 bases between. The germline gives CDR1 LGHNA, CDR2 YSLEER. The CDR3: CASSQGGVSGEAFF. Written as DNA, the CDR3 is TGCGCCAGCAGCCAAGGGGGGGTATCGGGTGAAGCTTTCTTT.

J is TRBJ2-2 and V is TRBV4-1; D ambiguous. Trimming removed 1 base at V and 2 bases at J, with 8 bases between. Looked up from germline, CDR1 is MGHRA and CDR2 is YSYEKL. The CDR3 loop spans 15 amino acids. This CDR3 reads CASSQGRENTGELFF. The CDR3 DNA is TGCGCCAGCAGCCAAGGAAGGGAAAACACCGGGGAGCTGTTTTTT.

This clone was seen only once. The chain is built from TRBV12-5 and TRBJ2-1, with TRBD2 identical over 10 bases. The CDR3 runs to 17 residues. Germline V gene data show CDR1 as LGHNT and CDR2 as FRNRAP. V lost 6 bases, J lost 10 bases, and 18 bases stayed unmatched. The CDR3 nucleotides are TGTGCTAGTGGCCCCCGTAGCGGGGGGCATTTAGGGGAGGAGCAGTTCTTC. Translated: CASGPRSGGHLGEEQFF.

J is TRBJ1-3 and V is TRBV9; D is perhaps TRBD1 (5 bases). The CDR3 sequence is 12 residues long. Germline loops: CDR1 SGDLS, CDR2 YYNGEE. V shed 6 bases and J shed 3 bases, with 7 bases lying between them. The CDR3 here is CASMGDGNTIYF. Written as DNA, the CDR3 is TGTGCCAGCATGGGGGATGGAAACACCATATATTTT.

V usage is TRBV18 and J usage is TRBJ1-2, with D possibly matching TRBD1 (6 bases). Trimming took 3 bases from V and 6 from J, leaving 14 bases between them. This CDR3 contains 14 residues. CDR1 and CDR2 (germline): KGHSH, LQKENI. CDR3 sequence: CASSPSGGQDGYTF. DNA for the CDR3: TGTGCCAGCTCACCTTCCGGGGGGCAGGATGGCTACACCTTC.

The chain is built from TRBV19 and TRBJ1-3, with D uncertain. Germline V gene data show CDR1 as LNHDA and CDR2 as SQIVND (reference sequence). The CDR3 is 13 residues long. V was clipped by 5 bases and J by 4 bases, with 9 bases between them. CDR3 coding DNA: TGTGCCAGTAGTCTCGGACTGGGAAACACCATATATTTT. It yields the protein CASSLGLGNTIYF.